This T cell receptor (beta chain) is from a study of cytomegalovirus exposure and HLA in healthy donors. This clone showed up just a few times. Antigen unknown. Overall study results and limits: High sensitivity and specificity were reportedly achieved when the classifier diagnosed cytomegalovirus status.

This CDR3 region has 17 residues. V lost 4 bases, J lost 2 bases, and 8 bases stayed unmatched. Looked up from germline, CDR1 is SGHKS and CDR2 is YYEKEE (reference sequence). Primers: 60 Vbeta forward and 13 Jbeta reverse. Only in-frame clones appear in the TCRdb table, and some are missing; sequencing was by immunoSEQ multiplex PCR. Of about 150,000 clones listed, 79% were seen once; the top ten hold 6% to 6.5%. The chain couples TRBV5-5 to TRBJ2-7; TRBD2 matches 14 bases. The clonotype comes from a man aged 50 or older in good health and CMV-seropositive. Sequenced material: PBMCs. CDR3 region: CASSTGLAGEKPYEQYF. For the CDR3, the DNA is TGTGCCAGCAGCACGGGACTAGCGGGAGAAAAACCCTACGAGCAGTACTTC.